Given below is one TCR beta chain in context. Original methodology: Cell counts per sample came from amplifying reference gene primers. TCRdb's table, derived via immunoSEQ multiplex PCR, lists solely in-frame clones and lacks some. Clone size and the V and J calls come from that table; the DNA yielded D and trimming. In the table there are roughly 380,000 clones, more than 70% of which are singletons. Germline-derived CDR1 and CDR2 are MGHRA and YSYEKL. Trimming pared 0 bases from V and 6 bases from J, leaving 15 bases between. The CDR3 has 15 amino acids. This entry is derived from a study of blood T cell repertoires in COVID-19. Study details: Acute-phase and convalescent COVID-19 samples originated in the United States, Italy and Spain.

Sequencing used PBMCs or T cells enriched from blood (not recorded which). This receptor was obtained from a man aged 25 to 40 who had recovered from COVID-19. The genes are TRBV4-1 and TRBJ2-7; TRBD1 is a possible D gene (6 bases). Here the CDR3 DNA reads TGCGCCAGCAGCCAAGAGGGTGCAGGGGACGGCGAGCAGTACTTC. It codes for CASSQEGAGDGEQYF.